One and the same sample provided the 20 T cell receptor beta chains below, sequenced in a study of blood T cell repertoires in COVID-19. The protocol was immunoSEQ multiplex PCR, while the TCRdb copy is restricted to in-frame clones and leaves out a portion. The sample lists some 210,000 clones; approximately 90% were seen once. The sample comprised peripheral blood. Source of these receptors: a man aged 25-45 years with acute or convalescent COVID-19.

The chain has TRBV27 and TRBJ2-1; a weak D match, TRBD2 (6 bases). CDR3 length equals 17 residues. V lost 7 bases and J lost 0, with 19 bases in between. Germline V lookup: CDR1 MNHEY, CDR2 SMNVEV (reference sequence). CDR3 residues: CASTPFGGASSYNEQFF. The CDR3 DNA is TGTGCCAGCACCCCTTTCGGGGGAGCTAGCTCCTACAATGAGCAGTTCTTC.

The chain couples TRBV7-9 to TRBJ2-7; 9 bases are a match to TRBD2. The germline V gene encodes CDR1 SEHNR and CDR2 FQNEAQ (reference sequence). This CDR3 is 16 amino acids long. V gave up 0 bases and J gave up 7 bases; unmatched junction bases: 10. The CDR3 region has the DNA TGTGCCAGCAGCTTAGCGCCTAGCGGGGTCAGTACGGAGCAGTACTTC. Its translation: CASSLAPSGVSTEQYF.

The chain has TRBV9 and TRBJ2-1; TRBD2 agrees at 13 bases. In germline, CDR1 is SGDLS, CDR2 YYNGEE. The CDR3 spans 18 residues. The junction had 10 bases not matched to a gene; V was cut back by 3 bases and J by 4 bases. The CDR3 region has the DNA TGTGCCAGCAGCGCTTCGCCGGGACTAGCGGGACCGTACAATGAGCAGTTCTTC. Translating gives CASSASPGLAGPYNEQFF.

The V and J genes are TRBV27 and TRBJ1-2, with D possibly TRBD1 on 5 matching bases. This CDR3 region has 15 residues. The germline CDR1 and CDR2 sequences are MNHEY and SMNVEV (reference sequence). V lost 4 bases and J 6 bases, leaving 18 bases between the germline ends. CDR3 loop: CASSSAGPRGHGYTF. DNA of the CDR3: TGTGCCAGCAGTTCCGCGGGACCCCGAGGGCATGGCTACACCTTC.

The DNA of the CDR3 is TGTGCCAGCAGTACCGGGACTCGCACAGATACGCAGTATTTT. Protein: CASSTGTRTDTQYF. V usage is TRBV27 and J usage is TRBJ2-3; TRBD2 might be the D (6 bases). Germline V gene lookup returns CDR1 MNHEY and CDR2 SMNVEV (reference sequence). Trimming took off 5 bases at V and 1 base at J, with 10 bases between the two ends. This CDR3 is built from 14 residues.

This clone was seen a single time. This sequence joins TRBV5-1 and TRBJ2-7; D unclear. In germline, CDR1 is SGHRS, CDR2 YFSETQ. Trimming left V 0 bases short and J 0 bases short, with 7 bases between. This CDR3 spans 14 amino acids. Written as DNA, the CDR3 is TGCGCCAGCAGCTTGGCCGTCCCCTCCTACGAGCAGTACTTC. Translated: CASSLAVPSYEQYF. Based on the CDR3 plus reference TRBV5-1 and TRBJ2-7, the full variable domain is KAGVTQTPRYLIKTRGQQVTLSCSPISGHRSVSWYQQTPGQGLQFLFEYFSETQRNKGNFPGRFSGRQFSNSRSEMNVSTLELGDSALYLCASSLAVPSYEQYFGPGTRLTVT.

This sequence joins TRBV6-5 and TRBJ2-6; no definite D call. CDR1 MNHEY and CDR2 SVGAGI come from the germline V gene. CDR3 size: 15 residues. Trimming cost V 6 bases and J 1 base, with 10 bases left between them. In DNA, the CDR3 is TGTGCCAGCAGCTATACAGAGTCTGGGGCCAACGTCCTGACTTTC. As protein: CASSYTESGANVLTF.

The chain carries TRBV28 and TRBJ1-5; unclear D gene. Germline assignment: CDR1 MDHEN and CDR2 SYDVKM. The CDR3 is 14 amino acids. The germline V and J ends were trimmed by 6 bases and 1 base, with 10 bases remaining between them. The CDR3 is CASRTGGSNQPQHF. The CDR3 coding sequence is TGTGCCAGCAGAACCGGAGGAAGCAATCAGCCCCAGCATTTT.

The CDR3 protein is CASSDRGRSTEAFF. In nucleotides, the CDR3 is TGTGCCAGCTCGGACAGGGGGAGGAGCACTGAAGCTTTCTTT. This chain connects TRBV18 to TRBJ1-1; 10 nucleotides agree with TRBD1. The length of the CDR3 is 14 residues. J gave up 4 bases and V 6 bases, and 5 bases lay outside the gene matches. Germline lookup yields CDR1 KGHSH and CDR2 LQKENI. The complete variable domain, with remaining parts taken from reference TRBV18 and TRBJ1-1, reads NAGVMQNPRHLVRRRGQEARLRCSPMKGHSHVYWYRQLPEEGLKFMVYLQKENIIDESGMPKERFSAEFPKEGPSILRIQQVVRGDSAAYFCASSDRGRSTEAFFGQGTRLTVV.

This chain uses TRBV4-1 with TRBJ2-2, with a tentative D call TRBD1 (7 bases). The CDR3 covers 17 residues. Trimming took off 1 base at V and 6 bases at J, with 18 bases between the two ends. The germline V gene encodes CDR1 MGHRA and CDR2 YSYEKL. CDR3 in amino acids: CASSQGRGDRFAGELFF. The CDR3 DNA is TGCGCCAGCAGCCAAGGCAGGGGGGATCGATTCGCCGGGGAGCTGTTTTTT.

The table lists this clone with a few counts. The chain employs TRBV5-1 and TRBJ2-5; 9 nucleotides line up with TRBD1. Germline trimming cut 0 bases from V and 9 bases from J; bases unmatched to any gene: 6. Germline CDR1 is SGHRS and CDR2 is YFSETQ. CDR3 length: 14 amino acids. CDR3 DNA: TGCGCCAGCAGCTTGGCCGGGACAGGGAGGGCCCAGTACTTC. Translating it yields CASSLAGTGRAQYF.

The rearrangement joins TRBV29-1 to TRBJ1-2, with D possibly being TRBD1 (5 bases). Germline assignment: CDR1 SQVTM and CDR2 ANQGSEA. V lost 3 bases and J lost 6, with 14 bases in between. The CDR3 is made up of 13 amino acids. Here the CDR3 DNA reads TGCAGCGTTGATCCCGGAGGGGTGGATGGCTACACCTTC. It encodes CSVDPGGVDGYTF.

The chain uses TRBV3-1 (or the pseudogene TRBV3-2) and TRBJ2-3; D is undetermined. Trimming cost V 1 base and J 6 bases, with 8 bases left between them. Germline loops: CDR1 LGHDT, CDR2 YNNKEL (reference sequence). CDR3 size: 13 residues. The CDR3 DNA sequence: TGTGCCAGCAGCCAAGTCGTAGATGATACGCAGTATTTT. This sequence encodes CASSQVVDDTQYF.

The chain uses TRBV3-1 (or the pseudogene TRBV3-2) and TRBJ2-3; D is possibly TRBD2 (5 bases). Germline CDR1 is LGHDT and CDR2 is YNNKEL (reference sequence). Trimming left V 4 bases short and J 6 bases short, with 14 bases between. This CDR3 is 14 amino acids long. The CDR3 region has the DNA TGTGCCAGCAGCCCCGGACTCTTACGGGATACGCAGTATTTT. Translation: CASSPGLLRDTQYF.

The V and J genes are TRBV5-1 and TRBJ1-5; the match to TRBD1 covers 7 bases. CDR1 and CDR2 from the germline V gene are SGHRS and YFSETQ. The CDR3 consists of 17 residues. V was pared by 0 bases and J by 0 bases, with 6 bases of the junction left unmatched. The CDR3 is CASSLGGQTYSNQPQHF. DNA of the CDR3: TGCGCCAGCAGCTTGGGGGGACAGACTTATAGCAATCAGCCCCAGCATTTT.

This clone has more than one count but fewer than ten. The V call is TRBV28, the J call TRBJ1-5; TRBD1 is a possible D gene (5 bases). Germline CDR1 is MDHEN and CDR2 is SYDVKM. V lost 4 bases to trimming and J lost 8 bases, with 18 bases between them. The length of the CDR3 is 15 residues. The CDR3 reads CASSSSQGDNKPQHF. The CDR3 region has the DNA TGTGCCAGCAGTTCATCACAAGGGGATAATAAGCCCCAGCATTTT.

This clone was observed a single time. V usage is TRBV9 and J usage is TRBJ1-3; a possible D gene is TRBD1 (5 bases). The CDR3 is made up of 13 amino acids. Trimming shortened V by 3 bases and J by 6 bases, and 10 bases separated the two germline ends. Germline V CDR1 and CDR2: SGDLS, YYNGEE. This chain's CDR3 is CASSEGLPNTIYF. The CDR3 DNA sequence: TGTGCCAGCAGCGAGGGGCTTCCAAACACCATATATTTT.

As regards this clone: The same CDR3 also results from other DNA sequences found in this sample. DNA for the CDR3: TGCGCCAGCAGCTTGGGTACCGGGGGATACAATGAGCAGTTCTTC. This sequence encodes CASSLGTGGYNEQFF. The gene calls are TRBV5-1 and TRBJ2-1; possible D gene TRBD2, 6 bases. V dropped 0 bases and J dropped 4 bases, with 11 bases sitting between them. Germline CDR1 SGHRS, CDR2 YFSETQ. The CDR3 totals 15 residues.

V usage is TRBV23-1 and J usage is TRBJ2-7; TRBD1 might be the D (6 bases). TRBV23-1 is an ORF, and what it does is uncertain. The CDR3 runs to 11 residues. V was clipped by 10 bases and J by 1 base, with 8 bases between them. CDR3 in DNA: TGCGCCACCACAGGGTCCTACGAGCAGTACTTC. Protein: CATTGSYEQYF.

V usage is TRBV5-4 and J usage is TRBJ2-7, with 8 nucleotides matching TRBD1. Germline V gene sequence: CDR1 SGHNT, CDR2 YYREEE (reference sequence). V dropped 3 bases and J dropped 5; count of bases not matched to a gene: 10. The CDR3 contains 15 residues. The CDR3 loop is CASSSKWTGTNEQYF. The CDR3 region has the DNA TGTGCCAGCAGCTCTAAATGGACAGGGACGAACGAGCAGTACTTC.